Shown below are 32 T cell receptor beta chains from a single sample sequenced in a study of blood T cell repertoires in COVID-19. Data came from immunoSEQ multiplex PCR; TCRdb stores just in-frame clones and leaves some out. The sample includes about 410,000 clones, roughly 90% of them seen just once. Input material: peripheral blood. Every receptor here comes from a woman aged 40 to 50 with COVID-19, enrolled during active disease.

The V and J genes are TRBV18 and TRBJ1-3; D remains unclear. Germline loops: CDR1 KGHSH, CDR2 LQKENI. The V gene lost 3 bases and the J gene lost 0 bases, with 9 bases spanning the gap. The length of the CDR3 is 15 residues. This CDR3 reads CASSPSALSGNTIYF. The CDR3 DNA reads TGTGCCAGCTCACCCAGCGCTCTCTCTGGAAACACCATATATTTT.

This chain uses TRBV5-5 with TRBJ1-1; 7 bases map to TRBD1. V was clipped by 1 base and J by 1 base; unmatched bases: 13. The CDR3 length is 18 residues. In germline, CDR1 is SGHKS, CDR2 YYEKEE (reference sequence). The CDR3: CASSLNWPGGTGNTEAFF. Here the CDR3 DNA reads TGTGCCAGCAGCTTGAATTGGCCAGGGGGGACCGGGAACACTGAAGCTTTCTTT.

The V call is TRBV5-6, the J call TRBJ1-1, with D maybe TRBD1 (5 bases). The length of the CDR3 is 17 residues. V lost 0 bases to trimming and J lost 4 bases, with 19 bases between them. Germline CDR1 and CDR2: SGHDT and YYEEEE. CDR3 coding DNA: TGTGCCAGCAGCTTGGGGGGCTGCTGGTGGATGGTCACTGAAGCTTTCTTT. Protein: CASSLGGCWWMVTEAFF.

This sequence joins TRBV5-1 and TRBJ2-1, with D possibly TRBD2 on 5 matching bases. The ends were cut back, 8 bases at V and 9 bases at J, with 15 bases in the middle. This CDR3 has 12 residues. The germline V gene encodes CDR1 SGHRS and CDR2 YFSETQ. The CDR3 region is CASTTTGSEQFF. The CDR3 bases are TGCGCCAGTACTACTACGGGGAGTGAGCAGTTCTTC.

This clone appeared a single time. The chain links TRBV4-3 to TRBJ2-1; TRBD2 matches 8 bases. There are 15 residues in the CDR3. The germline V gene encodes CDR1 LGHNA and CDR2 YSLEER. V lost 0 bases, J lost 7 bases, and 5 bases stayed unmatched. CDR3 in DNA: TGCGCCAGCAGCCAAGATTTCGGGACTAGTAATGAGCAGTTCTTC. This encodes CASSQDFGTSNEQFF.

The chain uses TRBV24-1 and TRBJ1-5; tentative D call: TRBD1 (6 bases). Trimming pared 6 bases from V and 6 bases from J, leaving 14 bases between. This CDR3 contains 14 residues. Germline V lookup: CDR1 KGHDR, CDR2 SFDVKD. DNA for the CDR3: TGTGCCACCAGTAAAGGGGGGGTCAGTCAGCCCCAGCATTTT. Translated: CATSKGGVSQPQHF.

This chain joins TRBV12-3 or TRBV12-4 and TRBJ1-5; TRBD1 is a possible D gene (5 bases). The CDR3 spans 12 residues. V lost 1 base and J 7 bases, leaving 5 bases between the germline ends. CDR3 DNA sequence: TGTGCCAGCAGTTTAGGGACACAGCCCCAGCATTTT. Its protein product is CASSLGTQPQHF.

The chain combines TRBV27 with TRBJ2-7, with TRBD1 matching over 10 bases. The V segment lost 1 base and the J segment 3 bases; nucleotides outside the gene matches: 6. The germline gives CDR1 MNHEY, CDR2 SMNVEV (reference sequence). This CDR3 has 16 amino acids. CDR3 residues: CASSLYVTGGVYEQYF. The CDR3, as DNA: TGTGCCAGCAGTTTATACGTGACAGGGGGCGTCTACGAGCAGTACTTC.

The V gene is TRBV15, the J gene TRBJ2-2; D is possibly TRBD1 (5 bases). The CDR3 contains 18 residues. Germline loops: CDR1 LNHNV, CDR2 YYDKDF (reference sequence). V lost 1 base, J lost 3 bases, and 18 bases lay in between. CDR3 sequence reads: CATSRGNQGVADTGELFF. The DNA for the CDR3 is TGTGCCACCAGCAGAGGAAACCAAGGGGTTGCGGACACCGGGGAGCTGTTTTTT. Drawing the rest from reference TRBV15 and TRBJ2-2, the complete variable domain is DAMVIQNPRYQVTQFGKPVTLSCSQTLNHNVMYWYQQKSSQAPKLLFHYYDKDFNNEADTPDNFQSRRPNTSFCFLDIRSPGLGDTAMYLCATSRGNQGVADTGELFFGEGSRLTVL.

This sequence joins TRBV7-3 and TRBJ2-1; 9 positions agree with TRBD2. V lost 1 base and J lost 4; bases outside the gene matches: 8. The CDR3 is made up of 17 amino acids. The germline V gene has CDR1 SGHTA and CDR2 FQGTGA. Here the CDR3 reads CASSLIKASGAYNEQFF. Written as DNA, the CDR3 is TGTGCCAGCAGCTTAATTAAGGCTAGCGGGGCATACAATGAGCAGTTCTTC. Complete variable domain (other parts from reference TRBV7-3 and TRBJ2-1): GAGVSQTPSNKVTEKGKYVELRCDPISGHTALYWYRQSLGQGPEFLIYFQGTGAADDSGLPNDRFFAVRPEGSVSTLKIQRTERGDSAVYLCASSLIKASGAYNEQFFGPGTRLTVL.

This chain connects TRBV20-1 to TRBJ1-3; D is undetermined. CDR3 length: 14 amino acids. Per germline, CDR1 DFQATT and CDR2 SNEGSKA (reference sequence). V lost 3 bases to trimming and J lost 1 base, with 10 bases between them. The CDR3 loop reads CSASTGRSGNTIYF. CDR3 nucleotide sequence: TGCAGTGCTAGTACGGGGAGATCTGGAAACACCATATATTTT.

V and J are TRBV12-5 and TRBJ1-6; 8 bases map to TRBD1. This CDR3 comprises 13 residues. V trimming: 4 bases; J trimming: 8 bases; junction bases outside the gene matches: 1. CDR1 is LGHNT and CDR2 is FRNRAP in the germline V gene. The CDR3 DNA follows: TGTGCTAGTGGTTCACAGGGGGATTCACCCCTCCACTTT. Protein product: CASGSQGDSPLHF. Complete variable domain (other parts from reference TRBV12-5 and TRBJ1-6): DARVTQTPRHKVTEMGQEVTMRCQPILGHNTVFWYRQTMMQGLELLAYFRNRAPLDDSGMPKDRFSAEMPDATLATLKIQPSEPRDSAVYFCASGSQGDSPLHFGNGTRLTVT.

The chain joins TRBV5-4 to TRBJ1-1; D possibly corresponds to TRBD1 (6 bases). The CDR3 extends over 14 amino acids. V gave up 5 bases and J gave up 2 bases, with 13 bases separating them. From germline, CDR1 is SGHNT and CDR2 YYREEE (reference sequence). CDR3 amino acids: CASSRGGRNTEAFF. The CDR3 DNA reads TGTGCCAGCAGTCGGGGGGGCAGAAACACTGAAGCTTTCTTT.

The chain uses TRBV7-3 and TRBJ2-5; TRBD2 matches at 7 bases. This CDR3 region has 15 residues. The germline CDR1 and CDR2 sequences are SGHTA and FQGTGA. The V segment lost 4 bases and the J segment 5 bases; nucleotides outside the gene matches: 10. CDR3 sequence: CASSSTGGSGETQYF. The DNA of the CDR3 is TGTGCCAGCAGCTCTACAGGCGGGAGCGGTGAGACCCAGTACTTC.

The CDR3 bases are TGTGCCAGCAGCTTGGTAGGGACACATTACTACAATGAGCAGTTCTTC. As protein: CASSLVGTHYYNEQFF. This chain uses TRBV5-8 with TRBJ2-1; a weak D match, TRBD1 (6 bases). Trimming took off 0 bases at V and 3 bases at J, with 13 bases between the two ends. In germline, CDR1 is SGHTS, CDR2 YDEGEE. There are 16 residues in the CDR3. Complete variable domain (other parts from reference TRBV5-8 and TRBJ2-1): EAGVTQSPTHLIKTRGQQATLRCSPISGHTSVYWYQQALGLGLQFLLWYDEGEERNRGNFPPRFSGRQFPNYSSELNVNALELEDSALYLCASSLVGTHYYNEQFFGPGTRLTVL.

The CDR3 coding sequence is TGTGCCAGCAGCTTACCGGGACGGGGGGCTGTCGGGTATGGCTACACCTTC. It translates to CASSLPGRGAVGYGYTF. V is TRBV7-8 and J is TRBJ1-2; a weak D match, TRBD1 (6 bases). The CDR3 is 17 residues long. The germline V gene has CDR1 SGHVS and CDR2 FQNEAQ. V was shortened by 2 bases and J by 5 bases, with 21 bases between the two germline ends.

The rearrangement uses TRBV27 and TRBJ1-2; D ambiguous. V was clipped by 5 bases and J by 7 bases, with 11 bases between them. The CDR3 consists of 12 residues. Per the germline V gene, CDR1 is MNHEY and CDR2 is SMNVEV (reference sequence). The CDR3 sequence is CASSATLGGYTF. The CDR3 nucleotides are TGTGCCAGCAGTGCGACATTGGGTGGCTACACCTTC.

The chain is built from TRBV6-2 or TRBV6-3 and TRBJ1-2, with unresolved D. Germline CDR1 reads MNHEY; CDR2 reads SVGEGT. Trimming took off 2 bases at V and 6 bases at J, with 16 bases between the two ends. This CDR3 is 15 amino acids long. CDR3 in amino acids: CASSYGGLAADGYTF. The CDR3 bases are TGTGCCAGCAGTTACGGCGGATTGGCAGCAGATGGCTACACCTTC.

The table lists this clone with a few counts. Other DNA sequences within the sample encode an identical CDR3. The chain combines TRBV7-2 with TRBJ1-5; 9 nucleotides line up with TRBD1. Trimming removed 5 bases from V and 4 bases from J; junction bases left unmatched: 3. Germline CDR1 reads SGHTA; CDR2 reads FQGNSA. CDR3 length equals 14 residues. This chain's CDR3 is CASSRDRVNQPQHF. For the CDR3, the DNA is TGTGCCAGCAGCCGGGACAGGGTGAATCAGCCCCAGCATTTT.

The chain recombines TRBV7-9 with TRBJ2-2, with D tentatively TRBD1 (5 bases). The germline V gene has CDR1 SEHNR and CDR2 FQNEAQ (reference sequence). V lost 3 bases to trimming and J lost 5 bases, with 16 bases between them. The CDR3 sequence is 16 residues long. The CDR3 loop reads CASSFSQGRLTGELFF. The CDR3 DNA follows: TGTGCCAGCAGCTTTTCCCAGGGTCGACTGACCGGGGAGCTGTTTTTT.

There are a few counts of this clone. The V gene is TRBV30, the J gene TRBJ1-5; a weak D match, TRBD1 (6 bases). The CDR3 totals 14 residues. The germline V gene encodes CDR1 GTSNPN and CDR2 SVGIG (reference sequence). V was cut by 2 bases and J by 7 bases, with 15 bases left in between. The CDR3, as DNA: TGTGCCTGGAGTCCCCCGGACAGCCCCCAGCCCCAGCATTTT. Translation: CAWSPPDSPQPQHF.

V gene TRBV4-2 combines with J gene TRBJ2-1, with 8 bases matching TRBD1. The CDR3 extends over 16 amino acids. The germline CDR1 and CDR2 sequences are LGHNA and YNFKEQ. V trimming: 8 bases; J trimming: 6 bases; junction bases outside the gene matches: 15. The CDR3 DNA is TGTGCCAGCTGTCCTAACCTTGGGGACAGGACCAATGAGCAGTTCTTC. Its protein is CASCPNLGDRTNEQFF.

As to this clone: In the same sample, other DNA sequences code for this CDR3. The chain's CDR3 is CASSSGGREKLFF. Written as DNA, the CDR3 is TGCGCCAGCAGCTCAGGGGGACGGGAAAAACTGTTTTTT. The chain employs TRBV5-1 and TRBJ1-4, with 7 positions matching TRBD1. This CDR3 has 13 amino acids. Trimming cost V 3 bases and J 8 bases; bases outside gene matches: 4. Germline lookup yields CDR1 SGHRS and CDR2 YFSETQ.

The rearrangement uses TRBV6-5 and TRBJ1-3, with 8 bases aligning to TRBD1. Germline V gene data show CDR1 as MNHEY and CDR2 as SVGAGI. J gave up 7 bases and V 5 bases, and 7 bases lay outside the gene matches. The CDR3 is 14 amino acids. DNA of the CDR3: TGTGCCAGCAGTACTGACAGGGGTACCAACACCATATATTTT. It encodes CASSTDRGTNTIYF.

The chain recombines TRBV5-8 with TRBJ1-4; D uncertain. Germline CDR1 SGHTS, CDR2 YDEGEE. The CDR3 is made up of 13 amino acids. With 4 bases removed from V and 7 bases from J, the gap between germline ends came to 11 bases. The CDR3 loop reads CASSEITFEKLFF. As DNA, the CDR3 is TGTGCCAGCAGCGAGATTACCTTTGAAAAACTGTTTTTT.

The rearrangement uses TRBV11-2 and TRBJ1-3; D is undetermined. Germline lookup yields CDR1 SGHAT and CDR2 FQNNGV. Trimming shortened V by 1 base and J by 2 bases, and 9 bases separated the two germline ends. This CDR3 is 15 amino acids long. This CDR3 reads CASSLAGGTGNTIYF. CDR3 bases: TGTGCCAGCAGCTTAGCAGGAGGGACTGGAAACACCATATATTTT.

A word on this clone: The sample has other DNA sequences that encode this CDR3 too. V gene TRBV5-1 combines with J gene TRBJ1-6; the match to TRBD1 covers 9 bases. Trimming removed 3 bases from V and 7 bases from J; junction bases left unmatched: 2. The CDR3 totals 14 residues. Germline assignment: CDR1 SGHRS and CDR2 YFSETQ. Here the CDR3 reads CASSSGQGNSPLHF. The CDR3 DNA reads TGCGCCAGCAGCTCGGGACAGGGAAATTCACCCCTCCACTTT.

The chain combines TRBV30 with TRBJ1-2; D may be TRBD1 (5 bases). V lost 1 base and J 5 bases, leaving 17 bases between the germline ends. Germline CDR1 is GTSNPN and CDR2 is SVGIG (reference sequence). The CDR3 is made up of 15 amino acids. This chain's CDR3 is CAWSGRQSLGYGYTF. CDR3 DNA sequence: TGTGCCTGGAGTGGAAGACAGAGCTTGGGATATGGCTACACCTTC. The full variable domain, with the rest looked up from reference TRBV30 and TRBJ1-2, is SQTIHQWPATLVQPVGSPLSLECTVEGTSNPNLYWYRQAAGRGLQLLFYSVGIGQISSEVPQNLSASRPQDRQFILSSKKLLLSDSGFYLCAWSGRQSLGYGYTFGSGTRLTVV.

This clone is a singleton in its sample. The DNA of the CDR3 is TGCGCCAGCAGCCAAGATGGAGACAGGGCGATATTGAACACTGAAGCTTTCTTT. Translation gives CASSQDGDRAILNTEAFF. This chain connects TRBV4-1 to TRBJ1-1; TRBD1 matches at 7 bases. V lost 0 bases to trimming and J lost 0 bases; unmatched junction nucleotides: 10. The CDR3 runs to 18 residues. Germline CDR1 reads MGHRA; CDR2 reads YSYEKL.

The V and J genes are TRBV5-5 and TRBJ1-4; 7 nucleotides line up with TRBD1. Losses at the gene ends were 2 bases for V and 4 bases for J; bases not matched to a gene: 11. The CDR3 runs 17 residues. The germline CDR1 and CDR2 sequences are SGHKS and YYEKEE (reference sequence). CDR3 region: CASSLEPSGGGNEKLFF. The DNA for the CDR3 is TGTGCCAGCAGCTTAGAACCCTCAGGGGGTGGTAATGAAAAACTGTTTTTT.

V and J are TRBV28 and TRBJ1-1; weak D call: TRBD1 (5 bases). Per the germline V gene, CDR1 is MDHEN and CDR2 is SYDVKM. This CDR3 has 14 residues. V gave up 3 bases and J gave up 8 bases, with 16 bases separating them. CDR3 bases: TGTGCCAGCAGTTTTTTGGCGGCCCGGACAGAAGCTTTCTTT. Residues: CASSFLAARTEAFF.

This chain links TRBV28 with TRBJ1-1; TRBD1 agrees at 9 bases. Losses at the gene ends were 2 bases for V and 1 base for J; bases not matched to a gene: 2. This CDR3 region has 15 residues. CDR1 is MDHEN and CDR2 is SYDVKM in the germline V gene. The CDR3 protein is CASSLPGQGNTEAFF. Written as DNA, the CDR3 is TGTGCCAGCAGTTTACCGGGACAGGGGAACACTGAAGCTTTCTTT.